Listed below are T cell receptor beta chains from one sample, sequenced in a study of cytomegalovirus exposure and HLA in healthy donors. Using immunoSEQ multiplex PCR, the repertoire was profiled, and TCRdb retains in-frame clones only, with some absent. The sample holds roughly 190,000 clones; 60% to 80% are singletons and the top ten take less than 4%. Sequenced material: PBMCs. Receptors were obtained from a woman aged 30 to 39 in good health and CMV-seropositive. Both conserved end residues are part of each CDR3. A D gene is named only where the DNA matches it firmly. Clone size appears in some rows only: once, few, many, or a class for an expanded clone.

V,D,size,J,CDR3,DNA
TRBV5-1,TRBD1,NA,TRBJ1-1,CASSPGTGTRNTEAFF,TGCGCCAGCAGCCCGGGGACAGGGACTCGGAACACTGAAGCTTTCTTT
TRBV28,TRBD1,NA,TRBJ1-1,CASILSEGAKGSTEAFF,TGTGCCAGCATTCTCTCGGAGGGGGCAAAGGGGAGTACTGAAGCTTTCTTT
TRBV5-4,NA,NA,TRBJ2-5,CASSLGSRLQETQYF,TGTGCCAGCAGCTTGGGATCCAGGCTCCAAGAGACCCAGTACTTC
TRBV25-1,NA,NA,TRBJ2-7,CASSVGGAGYEQYF,TGTGCCAGCAGTGTGGGGGGAGCTGGGTACGAGCAGTACTTC
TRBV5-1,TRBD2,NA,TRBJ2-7,CASSLGLAELVSHEQYF,TGCGCCAGCAGCTTGGGACTAGCGGAGCTCGTCTCCCACGAGCAGTACTTC
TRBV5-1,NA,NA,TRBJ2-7,CASSDRLTYEQYF,TGCGCCAGCAGTGACAGGTTGACCTACGAGCAGTACTTC
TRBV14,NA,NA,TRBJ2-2,CASSQDRLTYTGELFF,TGTGCCAGCAGCCAAGATAGACTGACCTACACCGGGGAGCTGTTTTTT
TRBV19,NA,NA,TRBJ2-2,CASKNRNTGELFF,TGTGCCAGTAAGAATAGGAACACCGGGGAGCTGTTTTTT
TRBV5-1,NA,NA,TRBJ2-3,CASSPSARSADTQYF,TGCGCCAGCAGCCCTAGCGCCCGATCTGCAGATACGCAGTATTTT
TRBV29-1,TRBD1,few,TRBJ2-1,CSVIGTGSSYNEQFF,TGCAGCGTTATCGGGACAGGGAGCTCCTACAATGAGCAGTTCTTC
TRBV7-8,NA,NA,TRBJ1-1,CASSPYGGTTEAFF,TGTGCCAGCAGTCCTTACGGGGGTACCACTGAAGCTTTCTTT
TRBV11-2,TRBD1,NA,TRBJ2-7,CASSLATGSEQYF,TGTGCCAGCAGCTTAGCGACAGGGAGCGAGCAGTACTTC
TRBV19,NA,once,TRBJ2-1,CASSIGGLVNEQFF,TGTGCCAGTAGTATAGGAGGTCTAGTCAATGAGCAGTTCTTC
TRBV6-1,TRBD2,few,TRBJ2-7,CASTGLAVKQYF,TGTGCCAGCACTGGGCTAGCGGTAAAGCAGTACTTC
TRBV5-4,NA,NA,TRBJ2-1,CASSLGGRARNEQFF,TGTGCCAGCAGCTTAGGGGGGAGGGCTCGGAATGAGCAGTTCTTC
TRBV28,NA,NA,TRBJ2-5,CASSSTDIQETQYF,TGTGCCAGCAGTTCGACGGACATCCAAGAGACCCAGTACTTC
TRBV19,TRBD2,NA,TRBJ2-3,CASSTGTRSTDTQYF,TGTGCCAGTAGTACCGGGACTAGGAGCACAGATACGCAGTATTTT
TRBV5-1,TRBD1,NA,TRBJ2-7,CASSLDGQGYEQYF,TGCGCCAGCAGCTTGGATGGACAGGGCTACGAGCAGTACTTC
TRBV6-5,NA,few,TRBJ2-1,CASSYGTSPNEQFF,TGTGCCAGCAGTTACGGGACATCCCCAAATGAGCAGTTCTTC
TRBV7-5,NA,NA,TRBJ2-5,CVQTGTSGGGRGEQYF,TGTGTCCAGACCGGGACTAGCGGGGGAGGGAGGGGGGAGCAGTACTTC
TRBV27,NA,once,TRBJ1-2,CASSQRVQASYTF,TGTGCCAGCAGTCAACGCGTCCAGGCCAGCTACACCTTC
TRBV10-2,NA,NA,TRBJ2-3,CASSERGIASTDTQYF,TGCGCCAGCAGTGAGAGGGGGATAGCTAGCACAGATACGCAGTATTTT
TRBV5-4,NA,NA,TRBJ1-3,CASSRDTSGNTIYF,TGTGCCAGCAGCCGCGACACTTCTGGAAACACCATATATTTT
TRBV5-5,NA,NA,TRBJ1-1,CASSPFPGEGSTEAFF,TGTGCCAGCAGCCCTTTTCCAGGGGAGGGAAGCACTGAAGCTTTCTTT
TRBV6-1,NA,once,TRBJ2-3,CASTYRENTDTQYF,TGTGCCAGCACATACAGGGAGAACACAGATACGCAGTATTTT
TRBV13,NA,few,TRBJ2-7,CASSHDRNPYEQYF,TGTGCCAGCAGCCACGACAGAAATCCCTACGAGCAGTACTTC
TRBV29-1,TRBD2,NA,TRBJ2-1,CSAKLAGVSNEQFF,TGCAGCGCCAAGCTAGCGGGAGTCTCAAATGAGCAGTTCTTC
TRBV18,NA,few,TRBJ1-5,CASSPPGAASNQPQHF,TGTGCCAGCTCACCCCCAGGGGCGGCGAGCAATCAGCCCCAGCATTTT
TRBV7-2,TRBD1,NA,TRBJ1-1,CASSLPGQGNTEAFF,TGTGCCAGCAGCTTGCCGGGACAGGGGAACACTGAAGCTTTCTTT
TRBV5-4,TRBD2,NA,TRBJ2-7,CASSLTSGYEQCF,TGTGCCAGCAGCTTGACTAGCGGCTACGAGCAGTGCTTC
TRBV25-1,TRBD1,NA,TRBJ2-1,CASSGRGRRNEQFF,TGTGCCAGCAGTGGAAGGGGGCGACGCAATGAGCAGTTCTTC
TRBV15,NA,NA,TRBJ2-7,CATSRDTGTEDYEQYF,TGTGCCACCAGCAGAGATACGGGGACTGAAGACTACGAGCAGTACTTC
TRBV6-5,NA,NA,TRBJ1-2,CASSYGRREGGYTF,TGTGCCAGCAGTTACGGGCGCAGGGAGGGCGGCTACACCTTC
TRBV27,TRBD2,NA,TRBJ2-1,CASSARLAGGYNEQFF,TGTGCCAGCAGTGCTAGACTAGCGGGAGGCTACAATGAGCAGTTCTTC
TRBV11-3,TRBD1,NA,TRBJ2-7,CASNLQGASTTNEQYF,TGTGCCAGCAACTTACAGGGGGCATCCACCACGAACGAGCAGTACTTC
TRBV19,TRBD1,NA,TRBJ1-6,CASIGTGLVGSPLHF,TGTGCCAGTATCGGGACAGGGTTGGTCGGATCACCCCTCCACTTT
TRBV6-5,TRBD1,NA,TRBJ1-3,CASSWGQGSGNTIYF,TGTGCCAGCAGTTGGGGACAGGGGAGCGGAAACACCATATATTTT
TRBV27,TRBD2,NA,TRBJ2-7,CASSLFGRNYEQYF,TGTGCCAGCAGTTTATTCGGGAGGAATTACGAGCAGTACTTC
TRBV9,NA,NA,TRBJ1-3,CASSVGVGSGNTIYF,TGTGCCAGCAGCGTCGGGGTGGGTTCTGGAAACACCATATATTTT
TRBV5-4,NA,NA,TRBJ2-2,CASSSSSQGGGKNTGELFF,TGTGCCAGCAGCTCAAGTAGTCAAGGGGGAGGGAAAAACACCGGGGAGCTGTTTTTT
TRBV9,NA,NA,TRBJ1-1,CASSVDRDTEAFF,TGTGCCAGCAGCGTAGACAGGGATACTGAAGCTTTCTTT
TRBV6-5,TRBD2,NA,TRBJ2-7,CASSPGGIYEQYF,TGTGCCAGCAGTCCCGGGGGGATCTACGAGCAGTACTTC
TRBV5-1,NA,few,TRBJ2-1,CASSPVRGSYNEQFF,TGCGCCAGCAGCCCGGTTCGGGGCTCCTACAATGAGCAGTTCTTC
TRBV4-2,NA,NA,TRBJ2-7,CASSIPGNEQYF,TGTGCCAGCAGCATCCCGGGGAACGAGCAGTACTTC
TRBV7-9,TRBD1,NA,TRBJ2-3,CSSSFGTGVVTDTQYF,TGTTCCAGCAGCTTTGGGACAGGGGTGGTCACAGATACGCAGTATTTT